The 23 T cell receptor beta chains reported below all come from one sample, sequenced in a study of graft-versus-host responses after intestinal transplantation (dated by TCRdb to the early 2020s). The receptor library was made with the immunoSEQ multiplex PCR assay. Imported from immuneACCESS, the table was reduced by TCRdb to in-frame sequences with V and J called. These copies leave out some clones; in studies compared against another copy, an unresolved V gene accounts for under half, and the cause of the remainder is not known. The sample table records some 97,000 clones; approximately 84% of these occur just once. The ten largest account for around 0.98% of the sample. Sample time point, as interpreted from the label and publication: cells obtained before transplantation from donor or recipient. Their recognized antigens are unknown. Sequences were derived from unstimulated CD4+ T cells sorted from spleen or lymph node cells, sampled before transplant. The receptors were gathered from a human donor who was the organ donor for an intestinal transplant.

This clone was detected a few times. V gene TRBV7-2 combines with J gene TRBJ2-1; D not certain. Germline CDR1 reads SGHTA; CDR2 reads FQGNSA. The V end lost 5 bases, the J end lost 4 bases, and 12 bases lay between the germline ends. This CDR3 spans 14 amino acids. The CDR3 loop reads CASSPDTLYNEQFF. Here the CDR3 DNA reads TGTGCCAGCAGCCCAGATACTTTATACAATGAGCAGTTCTTC.

The sample holds one count of this clone. V and J are TRBV7-8 and TRBJ2-1, with 8 nucleotides matching TRBD1. The CDR3 has 15 residues. In germline, CDR1 is SGHVS, CDR2 FQNEAQ. V was clipped by 5 bases and J by 6 bases; unmatched bases: 9. CDR3 bases: TGTGCCAGCAGCAGAGGACAGGGAGTCCTCAATGAGCAGTTCTTC. As protein: CASSRGQGVLNEQFF.

For this clone: Other DNA sequences from this sample encode an identical CDR3 as well. CDR3 in DNA: TGTGCCAGCTCGGGCTCGAGCTACGAGCAGTACTTC. This encodes CASSGSSYEQYF. The chain combines TRBV18 with TRBJ2-7; no clear D gene. The germline V gene encodes CDR1 KGHSH and CDR2 LQKENI. V was shortened by 6 bases and J by 3 bases, with 9 bases between the two germline ends. This CDR3 has 12 amino acids.

The V gene is TRBV5-6, the J gene TRBJ1-2; no definite D call. The CDR3 is made up of 12 amino acids. Germline CDR1 SGHDT, CDR2 YYEEEE. Trimming stripped 4 bases from V and 0 bases from J, with 4 bases between. The CDR3 nucleotides are TGTGCCAGCAGCATTTCTAACTATGGCTACACCTTC. It translates to CASSISNYGYTF.

V and J are TRBV5-1 and TRBJ1-4; possibly TRBD1 for D (5 bases). This CDR3 comprises 15 residues. CDR1 and CDR2 (germline): SGHRS, YFSETQ. Deletions cut 4 bases from V and 8 bases from J, with 18 bases between. DNA for the CDR3: TGCGCCAGCAGCACAGGACACGAGGTGGGGGAAAAACTGTTTTTT. It translates to CASSTGHEVGEKLFF.

J is TRBJ1-5 and V is TRBV28; TRBD1 matches at 9 bases. The CDR3 is 14 residues long. Germline V gene data show CDR1 as MDHEN and CDR2 as SYDVKM. V lost 8 bases, J lost 2 bases, and 4 bases stayed unmatched. The CDR3 region is CASLTGGGNQPQHF. Written as DNA, the CDR3 is TGTGCCAGCCTCACAGGGGGCGGCAATCAGCCCCAGCATTTT.

This clone was counted between two and nine times. The V gene is TRBV7-9, the J gene TRBJ2-7; 9 bases are a match to TRBD1. CDR3 length: 14 amino acids. With 4 bases clipped from V and 6 bases from J, the junction kept 7 bases outside the gene matches. Germline V gene data show CDR1 as SEHNR and CDR2 as FQNEAQ (reference sequence). The CDR3 bases are TGTGCCAGCAGCTCAGGGACAGGGACTGGCGAGCAGTACTTC. This encodes CASSSGTGTGEQYF. The full variable domain, its missing parts supplied by reference TRBV7-9 and TRBJ2-7, is DTGVSQNPRHKITKRGQNVTFRCDPISEHNRLYWYRQTLGQGPEFLTYFQNEAQLEKSRLLSDRFSAERPKGSFSTLEIQRTEQGDSAMYLCASSSGTGTGEQYFGPGTRLTVT.

V is TRBV19 and J is TRBJ1-1; 8 bases align to TRBD1. The length of the CDR3 is 14 residues. The germline V gene encodes CDR1 LNHDA and CDR2 SQIVND (reference sequence). With 9 bases clipped from V and 1 base from J, the junction kept 7 bases outside the gene matches. The CDR3 DNA sequence: TGTGCCAGCCAGGGGGACAGGACGAACACTGAAGCTTTCTTT. Translating it yields CASQGDRTNTEAFF.

This clone was found once. The chain combines TRBV11-2 with TRBJ2-7, with 8 bases that match TRBD1. Looked up from germline, CDR1 is SGHAT and CDR2 is FQNNGV. There are 15 residues in the CDR3. The trim removed 0 bases at V and 7 bases at J, leaving 8 bases unmatched. CDR3 nucleotide sequence: TGTGCCAGCAGCTTAGAGGGGACAGGATCCGGGGAGCAGTACTTC. Translation gives CASSLEGTGSGEQYF.

This chain links TRBV9 with TRBJ2-3, with no clear D. The CDR3 has 12 amino acids. V dropped 3 bases and J dropped 8 bases, with 10 bases sitting between them. Germline V gene data show CDR1 as SGDLS and CDR2 as YYNGEE. The DNA of the CDR3 is TGTGCCAGCAGCGCAGGCGTCGGTACGCAGTATTTT. Translating it yields CASSAGVGTQYF.

V is TRBV4-2 and J is TRBJ2-1, with D possibly called TRBD1 or TRBD2 (5 bases each). This CDR3 is 13 amino acids long. Germline CDR1 and CDR2: LGHNA and YNFKEQ. Trimming removed 4 bases at V and 8 bases at J, with 12 bases between. CDR3 in DNA: TGTGCCAGCAGCCCGCAGGGAGATGATGAGCAGTTCTTC. Translated: CASSPQGDDEQFF.

The rearrangement joins TRBV7-9 to TRBJ1-2; D not certain. This CDR3 is built from 13 residues. Trimming took off 2 bases at V and 5 bases at J, with 9 bases between the two ends. Germline V gene sequence: CDR1 SEHNR, CDR2 FQNEAQ (reference sequence). The chain's CDR3 is CASSLKPGYGYTF. The CDR3 nucleotides read TGTGCCAGCAGCTTAAAACCGGGGTATGGCTACACCTTC.

The gene calls are TRBV30 and TRBJ1-3, with TRBD1 identical over 7 bases. The germline gives CDR1 GTSNPN, CDR2 SVGIG (reference sequence). The CDR3 is 13 amino acids. The V gene end was trimmed by 4 bases and the J gene end by 0 bases; junction bases not matched to a gene: 0. This CDR3 is CAWTGGSGNTIYF. The CDR3, as DNA: TGTGCCTGGACAGGGGGCTCTGGAAACACCATATATTTT. Based on the CDR3 plus reference TRBV30 and TRBJ1-3, the full variable domain is SQTIHQWPATLVQPVGSPLSLECTVEGTSNPNLYWYRQAAGRGLQLLFYSVGIGQISSEVPQNLSASRPQDRQFILSSKKLLLSDSGFYLCAWTGGSGNTIYFGEGSWLTVV.

CDR3 DNA sequence: TGCGCCAGCAGCCGGGGACTAGCGGGCACCACAGATACGCAGTATTTT. It yields the protein CASSRGLAGTTDTQYF. The V call is TRBV4-1, the J call TRBJ2-3, with 12 bases lining up with TRBD2. Losses at the gene ends were 4 bases for V and 2 bases for J; bases not matched to a gene: 4. Germline loops: CDR1 MGHRA, CDR2 YSYEKL. The CDR3 has 16 amino acids.

The rearrangement uses TRBV4-2 and TRBJ1-6; D unclear. V was shortened by 0 bases and J by 5 bases, with 8 bases between the two germline ends. This CDR3 comprises 15 residues. The germline CDR1 and CDR2 sequences are LGHNA and YNFKEQ. The CDR3 is CASSQEWQDNSPLHF. The CDR3 coding sequence is TGTGCCAGCAGCCAAGAGTGGCAAGATAATTCACCCCTCCACTTT.

The chain joins TRBV2 to TRBJ2-1, with TRBD1 matching 9 bases. Germline loops: CDR1 SNHLY, CDR2 FYNNEI. The CDR3 sequence is 14 residues long. J gave up 8 bases and V 5 bases, and 7 bases lay outside the gene matches. In DNA, the CDR3 is TGTGCCAGCAGTCTAGGGACAGGGAACGATGAGCAGTTCTTC. It encodes CASSLGTGNDEQFF.

CDR3 amino acids: CASSPRGQGTTEAFF. The CDR3, as DNA: TGCGCCAGCAGCCCACGTGGACAGGGCACCACTGAAGCTTTCTTT. The chain joins TRBV5-1 to TRBJ1-1; 8 positions match TRBD1. The CDR3 runs 15 residues. V lost 4 bases, J lost 4 bases, and 9 bases stayed unmatched. CDR1 and CDR2 from the germline V gene are SGHRS and YFSETQ.

This clone was observed a handful of times. CDR3 protein: CASSARGTNGYTF. The CDR3 DNA sequence: TGTGCCAGCAGCGCCAGGGGGACTAATGGCTACACCTTC. The chain combines TRBV5-8 with TRBJ1-2; 7 positions match TRBD1. CDR1 SGHTS and CDR2 YDEGEE come from the germline V gene. The CDR3 spans 13 residues. The trim removed 4 bases at V and 6 bases at J, leaving 6 bases unmatched.

This clone appeared a single time. Here the CDR3 DNA reads TGTGCCACCAGCAGAGATGTTCAGTCCGGGACGCGCACAGATACGCAGTATTTT. Its translation: CATSRDVQSGTRTDTQYF. The chain couples TRBV15 to TRBJ2-3; possibly TRBD1 or TRBD2 for D (5 bases each). Germline CDR1 is LNHNV and CDR2 is YYDKDF (reference sequence). V lost 0 bases to trimming and J lost 1 base, with 17 bases between them. CDR3 size: 18 residues.

This clone occurred once. The chain has TRBV30 and TRBJ1-1; D is uncertain. Per the germline V gene, CDR1 is GTSNPN and CDR2 is SVGIG (reference sequence). V was clipped by 5 bases and J by 11 bases, with 24 bases between them. The CDR3 is 14 amino acids. The CDR3 DNA reads as TGTGCCTGGTCTAAGGGAGGGCCTAGCGAAGTGGCTTTCTTT. The encoded protein is CAWSKGGPSEVAFF.

CDR3: CASSIVSNTGELFF. The CDR3 DNA is TGTGCCAGTAGTATAGTCTCGAACACCGGGGAGCTGTTTTTT. The chain uses TRBV19 and TRBJ2-2, with no clear D. Germline-derived CDR1 and CDR2 are LNHDA and SQIVND (reference sequence). The CDR3 runs to 14 residues. Trimming took off 1 base at V and 0 bases at J, with 3 bases between the two ends.

The CDR3 DNA sequence: TGTGCCAGCTCACCTGGACAGGTCTATGGCTACACCTTC. It is translated as CASSPGQVYGYTF. The V gene is TRBV18, the J gene TRBJ1-2, with 7 bases fitting TRBD1. Germline loops: CDR1 KGHSH, CDR2 LQKENI. The length of the CDR3 is 13 residues. Trimming removed 3 bases from V and 4 bases from J; junction bases left unmatched: 2.

J is TRBJ1-2 and V is TRBV7-9; D gene ambiguous. Per germline, CDR1 SEHNR and CDR2 FQNEAQ (reference sequence). The CDR3 is made up of 13 amino acids. Trimming pared 0 bases from V and 8 bases from J, leaving 10 bases between. The CDR3 loop is CASSLAALDGYTF. Written as DNA, the CDR3 is TGTGCCAGCAGCTTAGCTGCCCTCGACGGCTACACCTTC. Complete variable domain (other parts from reference TRBV7-9 and TRBJ1-2): DTGVSQNPRHKITKRGQNVTFRCDPISEHNRLYWYRQTLGQGPEFLTYFQNEAQLEKSRLLSDRFSAERPKGSFSTLEIQRTEQGDSAMYLCASSLAALDGYTFGSGTRLTVV.